The clone carrying this T cell receptor beta chain was recorded a few times. Antigen unknown. The sample belongs to a study of CD8 T cells in ankylosing spondylitis. TCRdb reprocessed the 5' RACE reads via MiXCR and lists one record per CDR3 protein. The table records just over 350,000 distinct CDR3 sequences, about 20% of them present only once. Study findings and constraints: Clones tied to disease were said to be significantly enriched in matched ankylosing spondylitis synovial fluid.

The germline V and J ends were trimmed by 0 bases and 3 bases, with 12 bases remaining between them. The CDR3 consists of 16 residues. Looked up from germline, CDR1 is SGHAT and CDR2 is FQNNGV. The origin of this receptor is a male donor with ankylosing spondylitis or in good health (not recorded which). The specimen sequenced was blood, either unsorted or a sorted T cell fraction (not recorded which). The rearrangement joins TRBV11-2 to TRBJ2-1, with unresolved D. The CDR3 bases are TGTGCCAGCAGCTTAGATGTAAGGGAATTCTACAATGAGCAGTTCTTC. Its protein is CASSLDVREFYNEQFF.